Below, 10 T cell receptor beta chains from the same sample are listed, as sequenced in a study of CD8+CD57+ T cells in acquired aplastic anemia (dated by TCRdb to 2016 to 2018). The sequencer was an Illumina HiSeq 2000. Profiling of TCR beta VDJ combinations and CDR3 sequences used genomic DNA as the template. TCRdb reran the public reads through fastp at Q25 and MiXCR, keeping productive beta chains. Rows with one shared CDR3 protein collapse into an entry with the most common genes and DNA. The sample table contains more than 95,000 distinct CDR3 sequences; only one count was recorded for 30% to 45% of them. The ten largest account for around 2.7% of the sample. Patients chosen for sequencing had shown expansion of CD8+CD57+ cells by flow cytometry. Sequenced material: sorted CD4+, CD8+, or CD8+CD57+ T cells (not recorded which) from PBMCs. Every receptor here comes from a human donor with aplastic anemia.

This clonotype came up many times. The rearrangement joins TRBV4-3 to TRBJ2-3, with D uncertain. Trimming removed 0 bases from V and 0 bases from J, with 13 bases in between. The germline V gene has CDR1 LGHNA and CDR2 YSLEER. CDR3 length equals 17 residues. The chain's CDR3 is CASSQDAAQSSTDTQYF. CDR3 DNA sequence: TGCGCCAGCAGCCAAGATGCAGCACAGTCTAGCACAGATACGCAGTATTTT.

In regard to this clonotype: At one of its ends the junction is not consistent with the germline gene, which may arise from a read error. The chain combines TRBV25-1 with TRBJ2-7, with D possibly TRBD1 on 6 matching bases. CDR1 is MGHDK, CDR2 SYGVNS, per germline. The CDR3 totals 15 residues. The CDR3 region is CTSSQQGTGGGEQYF. CDR3 in DNA: TGTACCAGCAGCCAACAGGGTACAGGAGGAGGCGAGCAGTACTTC.

The table lists this clonotype with many counts. The chain joins TRBV3-1 to TRBJ2-7, with TRBD1 identical over 8 bases. CDR1 LGHDT and CDR2 YNNKEL come from the germline V gene (reference sequence). J gave up 8 bases and V 0 bases, and 3 bases lay outside the gene matches. The length of the CDR3 is 13 residues. In nucleotides, the CDR3 is TGTGCCAGCAGCCAAGAGGACAGGGAGAAGCAGTACTTC. Protein sequence: CASSQEDREKQYF.

This clonotype has at least ten counts. The chain combines TRBV6-2 or TRBV6-3 with TRBJ1-2; tentatively, D is TRBD1 (5 bases). Germline V gene data show CDR1 as MNHEY and CDR2 as SVGEGT. This CDR3 region has 13 residues. With 4 bases removed from V and 4 bases from J, the gap between germline ends came to 10 bases. The CDR3 loop reads CASSSDRIYGYTF. For the CDR3, the DNA is TGTGCCAGCAGTTCAGACAGAATCTATGGCTACACCTTC.

The table lists this clonotype with a count of one. The chain recombines TRBV29-1 with TRBJ1-6, with 8 nucleotides matching TRBD1. Trimming removed 4 bases from V and 10 bases from J; junction bases left unmatched: 6. Looked up from germline, CDR1 is SQVTM and CDR2 is ANQGSEA. There are 13 residues in the CDR3. CDR3 DNA: TGCAGCGTTGGTCAGGGGGCGGAATCACCCCTCCACTTT. Residues: CSVGQGAESPLHF.

With regard to this clonotype: This clone may be a read error of a much larger clone one base away. This chain uses TRBV19 with TRBJ1-4; the D is unclear. Germline V lookup: CDR1 LNHDA, CDR2 SQIVND (reference sequence). V lost 6 bases to trimming and J lost 9 bases, with 20 bases between them. CDR3 size: 15 residues. The CDR3 loop reads CASRTRGGVGKKLFF. CDR3 nucleotide sequence: TGTGCCAGTAGGACACGAGGTGGTGTGGGGAAAAAACTGTTTTTT. Full variable domain (remainder filled in from reference TRBV19 and TRBJ1-4): DGGITQSPKYLFRKEGQNVTLSCEQNLNHDAMYWYRQDPGQGLRLIYYSQIVNDFQKGDIAEGYSVSREKKESFPLTVTSAQKNPTAFYLCASRTRGGVGKKLFFGSGTQLSVL.

This clonotype came up many times. V is TRBV20-1 and J is TRBJ2-7, with D uncertain. The CDR3 has 14 amino acids. Germline CDR1 is DFQATT and CDR2 is SNEGSKA (reference sequence). V dropped 2 bases and J dropped 2 bases, with 13 bases sitting between them. This CDR3 reads CSARFSGYPYEQYF. Written as DNA, the CDR3 is TGCAGTGCTAGATTCTCTGGTTACCCCTACGAGCAGTACTTC.

For this clonotype: Being one base from a much bigger clone, this may be a read error. The chain carries TRBV6-1 and TRBJ1-2; no clear D. The CDR3 consists of 10 residues. Germline V CDR1 and CDR2: MNHNS, SASEGT. CDR3 DNA sequence: TGTGCCAGCAGTGAATATGGCTGCACCTTC. It encodes CASSEYGCTF.

This clonotype was seen just once. The chain joins TRBV15 to TRBJ1-3, with a possible D match to TRBD1 (6 bases). Between the trimmed V and J ends, which lost 3 bases and 2 bases, there was a span of 11 bases. CDR1 LNHNV and CDR2 YYDKDF come from the germline V gene (reference sequence). The length of the CDR3 is 15 residues. The CDR3 sequence: CATSSSQGTGNTIYF. CDR3 DNA: TGTGCCACCAGCAGTTCTCAGGGGACTGGAAACACCATATATTTT.

In this sample, this clonotype turned up many times. CDR3 sequence reads: CATSDPATGANVLTF. The CDR3 region has the DNA TGTGCCACCAGTGATCCCGCAACTGGGGCCAACGTCCTGACTTTC. The gene calls are TRBV24-1 and TRBJ2-6; no clear D gene. The V gene's germline CDR1 is KGHDR and CDR2 SFDVKD. The V gene lost 3 bases and the J gene lost 2 bases, with 7 bases spanning the gap. The CDR3 covers 15 residues.